This T cell receptor beta chain came from a study of blood T cell repertoires in COVID-19. At the level of the study: Samples came from the United States, Italy and Spain, spanning acute and convalescent COVID-19.

The sample holds one count of this clone. Sequencing was performed with immunoSEQ multiplex PCR; in TCRdb, only in-frame clones are kept and a portion is missing. The top ten hold under 15% of the sample, which has some 51,000 clones, 80% to 95% seen once. The CDR3 extends over 18 amino acids. Per germline, CDR1 SGHAT and CDR2 FQNNGV. V gave up 2 bases and J gave up 1 base, with 20 bases separating them. The TCR was taken from a human donor with active COVID-19. The donor label of this sample is uncertain. The chain recombines TRBV11-2 with TRBJ1-1, with D possibly TRBD1 on 5 matching bases. Sequencing was carried out using peripheral blood. Here the CDR3 DNA reads TGTGCCAGCAGCTTAAATGACGCCGGCCGGGGGTCGAACACTGAAGCTTTCTTT. Amino acid sequence: CASSLNDAGRGSNTEAFF. Drawing the rest from reference TRBV11-2 and TRBJ1-1, the complete variable domain is EAGVAQSPRYKIIEKRQSVAFWCNPISGHATLYWYQQILGQGPKLLIQFQNNGVVDDSQLPKDRFSAERLKGVDSTLKIQPAKLEDSAVYLCASSLNDAGRGSNTEAFFGQGTRLTVV.